This T cell receptor (beta chain) stems from a study of blood T cells in healthy people across ages (dated by TCRdb to 2014 to 2015). Study-level background: In model experiments, template switching captured roughly one uniquely barcoded TCR beta cDNA molecule for every two T cells. Using deep sequencing normalized with unique cDNA molecular identifiers, the study measured how TCR beta repertoire diversity changes with age. The donors were divided into four age groups: young (average around 17 years), middle-aged (under 40), aged (approximately 59) and long-lived (82). The study analyzed two additional independent replicas of 1 million unique cDNA reads from the same blood draw for two donors, one aged 18 to 29 and one aged 80 or older.

The sample holds many counts of this clonotype. Its antigen is still unknown. The record has no base qualities; no much larger clone is one base away. The library was generated by 5' RACE. Sequencing was carried out with an Illumina HiSeq 2500. A second PCR of roughly 6 to 11 cycles was run with a J-beta primer mix and a sample-barcoded 5' primer. A unique molecular identifier was introduced onto each TCR beta cDNA molecule by a template-switch 5' adaptor carrying 12 random nucleotides. Each sample yielded at least 2.5 million CDR3-containing paired-end reads. The Mint cDNA synthesis kit, primed by a TRBC-specific oligonucleotide, was used to synthesize first-strand cDNA from all RNA. After uracil-DNA glycosylase treatment, a first 18-cycle PCR used universal primers M1SS and BC2_uni_R on all cDNA. The original methods were these. For normalization, 1 million high-quality reads, each with a distinct molecular identifier, were randomly selected from each sample. Reads with shared molecular identifiers were discarded instead of being binned into consensus sequences. CDR3 identification, clonotype clustering and error correction used MiTCR with a Q25 quality threshold and the strictest error-elimination algorithm. Lower-bound total TCR beta diversity was estimated with a nonparametric unseen species model using Euler transformation. Starting from the raw public reads, TCRdb applied fastp trimming at Q25, assembled clones with MiXCR and retained in-frame beta chains. Every CDR3 protein is listed once, alongside the most common genes and DNA of its rows. For this entry, the V and J calls and clone size follow TCRdb and not the study's own pipeline. This sample gives around 1,000,000 distinct CDR3 sequences in total; around 25% of them show up just once. Around 0.75% of the sample lies in the top ten.

The donors were 40 or so Caucasian individuals from Russia, aged 6 to 90 years, who were systemically healthy. Each donor gave about 9.7 milliliters of peripheral blood, drawn into EDTA-treated Vacutainer tubes. PBMCs were isolated by Ficoll-Paque density-gradient centrifugation, with at least 6 million obtained per sample. Trizol reagent was used to extract total RNA from the PBMCs, yielding at least 6 micrograms per sample. The percentages of naive CD45RAhigh/CD27high T cells were determined by flow cytometry on a PBMC aliquot from every donor. General study outcomes and caveats: Compared with the aged group, the long-lived group had more naive CD4+ T cells, fewer expanded clones and increased TCR diversity, a pattern suggesting age selection. Since profiling was done on bulk unsorted PBMCs, naive and antigen-experienced compartments could not be conclusively compared. Estimates of total diversity based on one million sequenced T cells were regarded as lower bounds and as underestimates. The CMV infection status of donors was not known, potentially confounding age-related changes in expanded clonotypes. Observed TCR beta diversity per million T cells fell roughly linearly with age, and a significant reduction was already apparent by age around 39. The percentage of naive T cells measured by flow cytometry correlated strongly with observed TCR beta diversity.

This same sample was also part of a study on T cells of mothers and their children. As the second paper documents: Donors were nine systemically healthy Caucasian individuals: three mothers and their six children. cDNA synthesis consumed the entire amount of extracted RNA, loaded at approximately 1.6 ug RNA in each 15 ul reaction. In the second PCR, the M1S primer added sample barcodes and 2-4 random nucleotides. More than 9.5 million TCR beta CDR3 reads were obtained from each mother, and about 3 million reads were obtained from each child. TCR recombination output is similarly shaped by thymic selection in related and unrelated pairs, with a minor effect exerted by inherited differences. Related mother-child pairs always showed normalized repertoire overlap that was slightly higher than in unrelated mother-child pairs, though the difference was never significant. No persistent microchimeric T cell clones were found, with a detection sensitivity of around 100 clones per million clonotypes. To look for features that set related mother-child pairs apart from unrelated individuals, the researchers ran deep NGS to compare the TCR beta repertoires of mothers and children. Mothers averaged approximately 41 +/- 4 years of age and children averaged roughly 12 +/- 4 years. Libraries were sequenced on Illumina HiSeq 2000 with 100+100 nt paired-end reads after adapter ligation with NEBNext reagents. To prevent cross-contamination, the mother and child libraries were prepared one month apart and sequenced in separate runs. For each donor, somewhere between roughly 450,000 and 2,000,000 distinct TCR beta clonotypes were identified. Naive TCR beta clonotypes were estimated from low-frequency clonotypes matched to each donor's FACS-determined naive share, without sorting.

The TCR originated in a girl aged 2 to 10 in good health. Sequencing was performed on blood.

The DNA sequence is given as TGTGCCAGCAGTTTGGTAGCGGGAGTGTACAATGAGCAGTTCTTC. This gives the protein CASSLVAGVYNEQFF. The chain joins TRBV7-2 to TRBJ2-1; 9 nucleotides in the junction match TRBD2. The CDR3, from cysteine to phenylalanine, totals 15 residues. Kept here is only the CDR3 DNA, which spans 45 bases and is read in frame from base 1. Compared with germline, V lacks 6 bases and J lacks 4 bases; bases without a gene match: 7. The germline V gene specifies SGHTA as CDR1 and FQGNSA as CDR2.